Sequencing of this TCR beta chain was carried out in a study of OX40 agonist ivuxolimab in advanced cancers. Background on the study: Patients took ivuxolimab, an agonistic anti-OX40 (CD134) antibody.

TCRdb keeps only in-frame clones here, not all; method: immunoSEQ multiplex PCR. The table lists 35,000 or so clones, 76% of them singletons, with around 25% in the top ten. The CDR3 extends over 15 amino acids. CDR1 is LNHDA, CDR2 SQIVND, per germline (reference sequence). Trimming cost V 6 bases and J 3 bases; bases outside gene matches: 7. Comments on this clone: Its antigen is not identified.

Study observations and caveats: Which antigen the expanded peripheral T cells recognized is unknown. Also showing low normalized T-cell clonal expansion were some of the nonresponders.

The TCR was taken from an adult with an advanced solid tumor such as melanoma, head and neck, liver or kidney cancer. The sample here was CD4+ or CD8+ T cells sorted from blood, taken in a trial of the OX40 agonist ivuxolimab. The V and J genes are TRBV19 and TRBJ1-5, with 8 bases that match TRBD1. CDR3 in DNA: TGTGCCAGTAGACGATCGGACAGGGACAATCAGCCCCAGCATTTT. It yields the protein CASRRSDRDNQPQHF. The full variable domain, its missing parts supplied by reference TRBV19 and TRBJ1-5, is DGGITQSPKYLFRKEGQNVTLSCEQNLNHDAMYWYRQDPGQGLRLIYYSQIVNDFQKGDIAEGYSVSREKKESFPLTVTSAQKNPTAFYLCASRRSDRDNQPQHFGDGTRLSIL.